Sequencing of this T cell receptor (beta chain) was carried out in a study of shared clonotypes between healthy human individuals. The study, taken as a whole, reports: What naive subsets generally showed was a larger estimated richness than memory subsets showed.

Concerning this clone itself: What it binds is not known.

The CDR3 runs 15 residues. The V gene lost 0 bases and the J gene lost 4 bases, with 11 bases spanning the gap. Germline V lookup: CDR1 MGHRA, CDR2 YSYEKL. The study ran the assay at deep level. Evenly divided among several immunoSEQ plates was the genomic DNA of each subset. Clones were sequenced by immunoSEQ multiplex PCR, and TCRdb holds only the in-frame ones, with some missing. The sample has some 1 million clones; about 70% are singletons. The source material was memory CD4+ T cells sorted from blood. The subset: CD45RA-negative fraction. This clonotype originated in a young man in good health. The chain couples TRBV4-1 to TRBJ2-3, with D perhaps matching TRBD2 (5 bases). As DNA, the CDR3 is TGCGCCAGCAGCCAAGATACTAGTCGCGCAGATACGCAGTATTTT. It is translated as CASSQDTSRADTQYF.